This T cell receptor (beta chain) was retrieved from a study of blood T cell repertoires in COVID-19. Study overall: Italy, Spain and the United States were the sources of the convalescent and acute COVID-19 samples.

Study processing details: Amplification of reference gene primers was used by the study to estimate nucleated cell counts. Measured with immunoSEQ multiplex PCR; TCRdb has only the in-frame clones, and not every one. V, J and clone size are taken as reported in that table, and D and trimming were inferred from the DNA itself. Seen here are about 190,000 clones, roughly 80% observed once, and the top ten hold less than 20%. Sequenced input: peripheral blood. This TCR derives from a human donor in a cohort sampled during active COVID-19.

The CDR3 nucleotides read TGTGCCAGCAGCTTTAGAGCCGCAGAGGGCTTAGGGGAAAAACTGTTTTTT. It specifies CASSFRAAEGLGEKLFF. V usage is TRBV7-9 and J usage is TRBJ1-4; no clear D gene. The V end lost 3 bases, the J end lost 8 bases, and 22 bases lay between the germline ends. From germline, CDR1 is SEHNR and CDR2 FQNEAQ (reference sequence). The CDR3 totals 17 residues.